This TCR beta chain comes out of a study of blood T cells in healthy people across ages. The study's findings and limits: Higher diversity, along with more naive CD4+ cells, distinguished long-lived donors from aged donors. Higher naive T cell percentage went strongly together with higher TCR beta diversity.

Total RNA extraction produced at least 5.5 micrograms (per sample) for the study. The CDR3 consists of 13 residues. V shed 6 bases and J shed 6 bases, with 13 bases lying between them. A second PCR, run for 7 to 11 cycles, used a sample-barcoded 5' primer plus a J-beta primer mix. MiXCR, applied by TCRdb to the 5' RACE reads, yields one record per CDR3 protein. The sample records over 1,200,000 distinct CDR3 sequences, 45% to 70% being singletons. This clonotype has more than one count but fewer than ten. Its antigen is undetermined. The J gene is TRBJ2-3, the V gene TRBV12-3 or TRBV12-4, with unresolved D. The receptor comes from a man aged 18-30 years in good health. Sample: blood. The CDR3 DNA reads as TGTGCCAGCAGCAAAACCGTGCGCGATACGCAGTATTTT. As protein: CASSKTVRDTQYF.